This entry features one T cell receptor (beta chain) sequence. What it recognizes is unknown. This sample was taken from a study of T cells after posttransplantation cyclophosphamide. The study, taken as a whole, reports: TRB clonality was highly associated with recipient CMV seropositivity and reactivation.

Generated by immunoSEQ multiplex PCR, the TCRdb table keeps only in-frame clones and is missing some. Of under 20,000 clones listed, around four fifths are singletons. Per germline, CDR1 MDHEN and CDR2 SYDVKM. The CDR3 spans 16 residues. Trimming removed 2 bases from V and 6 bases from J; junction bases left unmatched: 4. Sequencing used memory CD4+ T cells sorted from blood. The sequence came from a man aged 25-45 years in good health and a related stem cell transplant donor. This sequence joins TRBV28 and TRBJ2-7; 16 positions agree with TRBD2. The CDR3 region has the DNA TGTGCCAGCAGTTTAGCGGGACTAGCGGGGGGGCGCGAGCAGTACTTC. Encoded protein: CASSLAGLAGGREQYF. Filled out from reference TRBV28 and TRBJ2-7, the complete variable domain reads DVKVTQSSRYLVKRTGEKVFLECVQDMDHENMFWYRQDPGLGLRLIYFSYDVKMKEKGDIPEGYSVSREKKERFSLILESASTNQTSMYLCASSLAGLAGGREQYFGPGTRLTVT.